Below are 2 T cell receptor beta chains sequenced from a single sample in a study of shared clonotypes between healthy human individuals. Repertoires were generated with immunoSEQ multiplex PCR, while TCRdb's copy carries only in-frame clones and drops some. The profile covers about 2.2 million clones, with about 92% appearing a single time and under 2% taken by the ten largest. Positive CCR7 selection of CD45RO-negative cells yielded the naive CD8 cells, and terminally differentiated effector memory CD45RA+ cells were excluded. Material for sequencing was naive CD8+ T cells from PBMCs. All receptors come from a young man in good health. Some clones in this sample may be carry-over from other donors' samples.

This rearrangement joins TRBV6-1 to TRBJ2-1, with 7 bases that match TRBD1. With 6 bases clipped from V and 0 bases from J, the junction kept 5 bases outside the gene matches. Germline loops: CDR1 MNHNS, CDR2 SASEGT. This CDR3 has 15 residues. The DNA of the CDR3 is TGTGCCAGCAGAGAGGACAGGCCCTCCTACAATGAGCAGTTCTTC. It yields the protein CASREDRPSYNEQFF.

The V call is TRBV28, the J call TRBJ1-1, with D perhaps TRBD1 (5 bases). The V end lost 8 bases, the J end lost 7 bases, and 14 bases lay between the germline ends. CDR3 size: 12 residues. Looked up from germline, CDR1 is MDHEN and CDR2 is SYDVKM. Here the CDR3 DNA reads TGTGCCAGCGGAAACCGGGACGATGAAGCTTTCTTT. This gives the protein CASGNRDDEAFF.